The source of this TCR beta chain is a study of T cells in Graves' hyperthyroidism and ophthalmopathy. Amplified regions were TCR beta CDR3 sequences from RNA transcripts. Carried out on the TCR CDR3, a first-round RT-PCR used the HTBI primer set. TCRdb re-called the multiplex PCR reads through MiXCR, storing one row per CDR3 protein. The repertoire holds some 600,000 distinct CDR3 sequences, with more than 11% as singletons. This clonotype was picked up many times. V dropped 6 bases and J dropped 5; count of bases not matched to a gene: 10. The CDR3 totals 14 residues. Germline V gene sequence: CDR1 DFQATT, CDR2 SNEGSKA (reference sequence).

This TCR was sampled from a woman in her twenties or thirties with Graves' hyperthyroidism that later progressed to Graves' ophthalmopathy. Sequencing used blood. This chain connects TRBV20-1 to TRBJ2-1, with 7 bases matching TRBD2. The CDR3 region is CSAVTSEGHNEQFF. In DNA form, the CDR3 reads TGCAGTGCCGTTACTAGCGAGGGACACAATGAGCAGTTCTTC.